A single sample is the source of the 25 T cell receptor beta chains below, sequenced in a study of neurological immune-mediated disorders. TCRdb analysed the 5' RACE reads with MiXCR anew, one entry per CDR3 protein. The sample contains approximately 70,000 distinct CDR3 sequences, roughly 4.9% of which appear only once. The source material was PBMCs. These receptors were collected from a woman between 65 and 79 years old with multiple sclerosis.

This clonotype was counted ten times or more. This sequence joins TRBV6-6 and TRBJ2-1; the match to TRBD2 covers 10 bases. CDR1 and CDR2 from the germline V gene are MNHNY and SVGAGI (reference sequence). V gave up 5 bases and J gave up 7 bases; unmatched junction bases: 8. The CDR3 has 15 residues. CDR3 sequence (DNA): TGTGCCAGCAGTCCGGATAGCGGGAGGAGGAATGAGCAGTTCTTC. Amino acid sequence: CASSPDSGRRNEQFF.

This clonotype is medium-sized in the sample. The V and J genes are TRBV20-1 and TRBJ1-5, with unresolved D. In germline, CDR1 is DFQATT, CDR2 SNEGSKA (reference sequence). The CDR3 spans 14 residues. V gave up 3 bases and J gave up 3 bases, with 12 bases separating them. This CDR3 is CSASQAGSNQPQHF. Written as DNA, the CDR3 is TGCAGTGCTAGTCAGGCAGGCTCCAATCAGCCCCAGCATTTT.

Ten or more counts support this clonotype. The chain employs TRBV20-1 and TRBJ2-1, with D uncertain. Germline-derived CDR1 and CDR2 are DFQATT and SNEGSKA (reference sequence). This CDR3 spans 11 amino acids. The ends were cut back, 5 bases at V and 3 bases at J, with 5 bases in the middle. The DNA of the CDR3 is TGCAGTGCTGTGGGCTACAATGAGCAGTTCTTC. Translated, it gives CSAVGYNEQFF.

Many counts were recorded for this clonotype. The chain links TRBV7-2 to TRBJ2-3, with 10 positions matching TRBD2. The CDR3 loop spans 17 amino acids. Germline assignment: CDR1 SGHTA and CDR2 FQGNSA. V was pared by 1 base and J by 4 bases, with 8 bases of the junction left unmatched. The CDR3, as DNA: TGTGCCAGCAGCTTAGGACCTAGCGGGAGTAACGCAGATACGCAGTATTTT. Encoded protein: CASSLGPSGSNADTQYF.

The chain is built from TRBV18 and TRBJ1-4, with D uncertain. In germline, CDR1 is KGHSH, CDR2 LQKENI. Deletions cut 3 bases from V and 0 bases from J, with 5 bases between. The CDR3 is made up of 14 amino acids. CDR3 sequence reads: CASSPSPTNEKLFF. The CDR3 nucleotides are TGTGCCAGCTCACCGTCCCCAACTAATGAAAAACTGTTTTTT.

This clonotype was counted many times. The chain has TRBV5-1 and TRBJ2-7; D ambiguous. Germline CDR1 and CDR2: SGHRS and YFSETQ. The CDR3 is 13 residues long. V gave up 0 bases and J gave up 4 bases, with 8 bases separating them. The CDR3 bases are TGCGCCAGCAGCTTGGGTGGATATTACGAGCAGTACTTC. Protein sequence: CASSLGGYYEQYF.

This clonotype was picked up many times. V and J are TRBV6-5 and TRBJ2-5; no firm D call. Deletions cut 2 bases from V and 2 bases from J, with 6 bases between. Germline CDR1 is MNHEY and CDR2 is SVGAGI. The CDR3 spans 13 residues. CDR3 sequence: CASSYPPQETQYF. In DNA, the CDR3 is TGTGCCAGCAGTTACCCCCCACAAGAGACCCAGTACTTC.

This clonotype was observed at least ten times. V usage is TRBV4-1 and J usage is TRBJ2-7, with 8 bases lining up with TRBD1. The CDR3 sequence is 13 residues long. V lost 7 bases and J lost 5; bases outside the gene matches: 7. The germline V gene has CDR1 MGHRA and CDR2 YSYEKL. The CDR3 DNA is TGCGCCAGCAATCTAGGACAGGGAGACGAGCAGTACTTC. Residues: CASNLGQGDEQYF.

The chain recombines TRBV7-9 with TRBJ2-5; maybe TRBD1 (5 bases). The CDR3 is made up of 12 amino acids. Germline loops: CDR1 SEHNR, CDR2 FQNEAQ (reference sequence). V shed 5 bases and J shed 5 bases, with 9 bases lying between them. As DNA, the CDR3 is TGTGCCAGCAGCCCGCCAGGGGAGACCCAGTACTTC. It yields the protein CASSPPGETQYF.

This clonotype was seen ten or more times. This rearrangement joins TRBV5-1 to TRBJ2-3; D call uncertain. This CDR3 comprises 15 residues. Trimming left V 1 base short and J 0 bases short, with 9 bases between. The germline V gene has CDR1 SGHRS and CDR2 YFSETQ. The CDR3 sequence: CASSLSGFSTDTQYF. In nucleotides, the CDR3 is TGCGCCAGCAGCTTGTCGGGCTTCAGCACAGATACGCAGTATTTT.

This clonotype has ten or more counts. The chain has TRBV24-1 and TRBJ2-1; 9 nucleotides agree with TRBD1. The CDR3 runs to 15 residues. Germline trimming cut 9 bases from V and 1 base from J; bases unmatched to any gene: 6. Germline CDR1 and CDR2: KGHDR and SFDVKD. The CDR3 sequence is CATAPGQGSYNEQFF. The CDR3 DNA reads TGTGCCACCGCCCCGGGACAGGGTTCCTACAATGAGCAGTTCTTC.

V is TRBV7-9 and J is TRBJ2-7; the match to TRBD1 covers 10 bases. Germline-derived CDR1 and CDR2 are SEHNR and FQNEAQ (reference sequence). The CDR3 is 14 residues long. The V and J ends lost 5 bases and 7 bases, in that order; junction bases with no gene match: 8. CDR3 sequence reads: CASSPGQGIREQYF. For the CDR3, the DNA is TGTGCCAGCAGCCCGGGACAGGGGATAAGAGAGCAGTACTTC.

In its sample, this clonotype was seen many times. CDR3 residues: CASSRPPGGGEQFF. In nucleotides, the CDR3 is TGTGCCAGCAGTCGTCCCCCAGGTGGGGGTGAGCAGTTCTTC. This chain joins TRBV12-3 or TRBV12-4 and TRBJ2-1; the D gene could be TRBD1 or TRBD2 (5 bases each). V was cut by 5 bases and J by 9 bases, with 17 bases left in between. This CDR3 comprises 14 residues.

This clonotype was counted many times. The chain uses TRBV28 and TRBJ1-2, with TRBD1 identical over 9 bases. CDR3 size: 13 residues. After removal of 5 bases from V and 6 bases from J, the junction contained 4 bases not matched to a gene. Germline V CDR1 and CDR2: MDHEN, SYDVKM. CDR3 residues: CASSGQGRHGYTF. In DNA, the CDR3 is TGTGCCAGCAGTGGACAGGGGCGACATGGCTACACCTTC.

Remarks on this clonotype: A much larger clone lies one base from this, so it may be a read error. The CDR3 sequence is CASSQEQTAQHQHF. CDR3 nucleotide sequence: TGTGCCAGCAGCCAAGAACAGACGGCTCAGCACCAGCATTTT. This chain joins TRBV3-1 and TRBJ1-5; no clear D. CDR3 size: 14 residues. CDR1 is LGHDT, CDR2 YNNKEL, per germline (reference sequence). The full variable domain, completed using reference TRBV3-1 and TRBJ1-5, is DTAVSQTPKYLVTQMGNDKSIKCEQNLGHDTMYWYKQDSKKFLKIMFSYNNKELIINETVPNRFSPKSPDKAHLNLHINSLELGDSAVYFCASSQEQTAQHQHFGDGTRLSIL.

The sample holds many counts of this clonotype. The rearrangement links TRBV7-9 to TRBJ2-1; the D is unclear. The length of the CDR3 is 13 residues. Deletions cut 2 bases from V and 0 bases from J, with 2 bases between. CDR1 SEHNR and CDR2 FQNEAQ come from the germline V gene (reference sequence). CDR3 in amino acids: CASSLTSYNEQFF. CDR3 bases: TGTGCCAGCAGCTTAACCTCCTACAATGAGCAGTTCTTC. Full variable domain (remainder filled in from reference TRBV7-9 and TRBJ2-1): DTGVSQNPRHKITKRGQNVTFRCDPISEHNRLYWYRQTLGQGPEFLTYFQNEAQLEKSRLLSDRFSAERPKGSFSTLEIQRTEQGDSAMYLCASSLTSYNEQFFGPGTRLTVL.

This clonotype was counted between two and nine times. This rearrangement joins TRBV18 to TRBJ1-2, with a weak D call TRBD1 (5 bases). This CDR3 contains 12 residues. The V gene's germline CDR1 is KGHSH and CDR2 LQKENI. Trimming stripped 3 bases from V and 8 bases from J, with 10 bases between. For the CDR3, the DNA is TGTGCCAGCTCACCTAAGGGGTTGGGCTACACCTTC. Its protein product is CASSPKGLGYTF.

Many counts were recorded for this clonotype. The CDR3 protein is CSANRDRGTYEQYF. Here the CDR3 DNA reads TGCAGTGCTAACCGGGACAGGGGAACCTACGAGCAGTACTTC. The V gene is TRBV20-1, the J gene TRBJ2-7; 10 nucleotides line up with TRBD1. With V trimmed by 4 bases and J by 2 bases, 5 bases remained unmatched. From germline, CDR1 is DFQATT and CDR2 SNEGSKA (reference sequence). This CDR3 region has 14 residues.

V is TRBV7-2 and J is TRBJ1-1; the D gene is possibly TRBD1 (6 bases). Looked up from germline, CDR1 is SGHTA and CDR2 is FQGNSA. Trimming took 1 base from V and 7 from J, leaving 10 bases between them. The CDR3 is 13 amino acids. The CDR3 loop reads CASSLGGGFEAFF. DNA for the CDR3: TGTGCCAGCAGCTTAGGAGGGGGTTTTGAAGCTTTCTTT.

The DNA of the CDR3 is TGCAGTGCTAGATTGGGGGGGAGCTCCTACAATGAGCAGTTCTTC. Its protein is CSARLGGSSYNEQFF. V and J are TRBV20-1 and TRBJ2-1; TRBD2 agrees at 7 bases. V was pared by 2 bases and J by 0 bases, with 4 bases of the junction left unmatched. Germline lookup yields CDR1 DFQATT and CDR2 SNEGSKA (reference sequence). This CDR3 region has 15 residues.

The chain joins TRBV20-1 to TRBJ2-7; TRBD2 matches 10 bases. The CDR3 has 14 residues. Germline-derived CDR1 and CDR2 are DFQATT and SNEGSKA (reference sequence). The V gene end was trimmed by 3 bases and the J gene end by 4 bases; junction bases not matched to a gene: 6. As DNA, the CDR3 is TGCAGTGCTAGGAAAACTAGCGGGGCTTACGAGCAGTACTTC. Translated: CSARKTSGAYEQYF.

This clonotype showed up just a few times. This chain connects TRBV5-1 to TRBJ1-1; TRBD1 agrees at 8 bases. Germline CDR1 is SGHRS and CDR2 is YFSETQ. The trim removed 4 bases at V and 5 bases at J, leaving 7 bases unmatched. The CDR3 length is 14 residues. CDR3 amino acids: CASSRQGSGTEAFF. DNA of the CDR3: TGCGCCAGCAGCCGACAGGGGTCGGGAACTGAAGCTTTCTTT.

This clonotype was seen repeatedly, ten times or more. V usage is TRBV20-1 and J usage is TRBJ2-5; weak D call: TRBD2 (5 bases). In germline, CDR1 is DFQATT, CDR2 SNEGSKA (reference sequence). Trimming removed 0 bases at V and 5 bases at J, with 13 bases between. CDR3 size: 14 residues. The CDR3 region has the DNA TGCAGTGCTAGAGATCCGCGGGTAGGGGAGACCCAGTACTTC. Protein sequence: CSARDPRVGETQYF.

In its sample, this clonotype was seen many times. The chain employs TRBV12-3 or TRBV12-4 and TRBJ2-7, with 7 bases that match TRBD1. The V and J ends lost 3 bases and 0 bases, in that order; junction bases with no gene match: 2. CDR3 size: 14 residues. CDR3: CASSFEGASYEQYF. The CDR3 DNA follows: TGTGCCAGCAGTTTTGAGGGGGCCTCCTACGAGCAGTACTTC.

This clonotype showed up many times. This chain links TRBV12-3 or TRBV12-4 with TRBJ2-1; 12 bases match TRBD2. The CDR3 is 16 residues long. V was clipped by 5 bases and J by 3 bases; unmatched bases: 5. The CDR3 loop reads CASSPQTSGSYNEQFF. The CDR3 nucleotides are TGTGCCAGCAGTCCCCAGACTAGCGGGAGCTACAATGAGCAGTTCTTC.